This T cell receptor beta chain was sequenced in a study of OX40 agonist ivuxolimab in advanced cancers. Across the study: The treatment was a fully human IgG2 OX40 agonist, ivuxolimab.

Points from the study as a whole: The work left the antigen specificity of expanded peripheral T cells undetermined.

Sequencing used immunoSEQ multiplex PCR; TCRdb keeps in-frame clones, though not all of them. Found here are over 45,000 clones, over 90% of them singletons; the top ten hold 18%. Germline V CDR1 and CDR2: SGHRS, YFSETQ. Trimming pared 3 bases from V and 9 bases from J, leaving 22 bases between. CDR3 length: 15 residues. A note on this clone: Its target is not known.

Source: CD4+ or CD8+ T cells sorted from blood, taken in a trial of the OX40 agonist ivuxolimab. This clonotype originated in an adult with an advanced solid tumor such as melanoma, head and neck, liver or kidney cancer. This chain uses TRBV5-1 with TRBJ2-7, with D perhaps matching TRBD1 or TRBD2 (5 bases each). The CDR3 region is CASSYGPGQGIGQYF. For the CDR3, the DNA is TGCGCCAGCAGCTACGGCCCGGGGCAGGGTATCGGGCAGTACTTC.